The clone carrying this T cell receptor beta chain was recorded many times. Its matching antigen is unknown. A single record per CDR3 protein comes from TCRdb applying MiXCR to the 5' RACE reads. The table has under 650,000 distinct CDR3 sequences, more than 15% seen once; the top ten hold about 12%. This sample was included in a study of T-cell memory formation after mild COVID-19. Study background: Clusters were largely donor specific. The study, taken as a whole, reports: In pre-infection memory, a portion of responding clones appeared, which suggested that cross-reactive memory joined.

Per germline, CDR1 SGHNT and CDR2 YYREEE (reference sequence). The CDR3 is 15 residues long. V lost 0 bases, J lost 0 bases, and 7 bases lay in between. The material sequenced was PBMCs or a T cell subset sorted from them (not recorded which). This TCR was sampled from an adult woman who had mild COVID-19 (a few samples of this study predate the infection). Cell type and time point are not known. The chain links TRBV5-4 to TRBJ2-1, with D unclear. Here the CDR3 reads CASSLGHPSYNEQFF. The CDR3 bases are TGTGCCAGCAGCTTGGGTCACCCCTCCTACAATGAGCAGTTCTTC.